The 32 T cell receptor beta chains listed next were all sequenced from one sample in a study of blood T cells in healthy people across ages. Together with a sample-barcoded 5' primer, a J-beta primer mix was included in a second PCR lasting roughly 6 to 12 cycles. TCRdb reprocessed the 5' RACE reads via MiXCR and lists one record per CDR3 protein. The sample holds around 780,000 distinct CDR3 sequences, around 50% seen once. The specimen was blood. All receptors derive from a man aged 40-50 years in good health.

This clonotype came up once. The chain recombines TRBV28 with TRBJ2-1; the D is unclear. Trimming stripped 2 bases from V and 5 bases from J, with 7 bases between. Germline CDR1 is MDHEN and CDR2 is SYDVKM. CDR3 length equals 13 residues. This chain's CDR3 is CASSLVVDNEQFF. The CDR3 bases are TGTGCCAGCAGTTTAGTTGTCGACAATGAGCAGTTCTTC.

This clonotype has a single count. The chain is built from TRBV29-1 and TRBJ1-2, with 7 bases lining up with TRBD1. The CDR3 extends over 13 amino acids. The ends lost 4 bases at V and 2 bases at J; junction bases unmatched: 4. Per the germline V gene, CDR1 is SQVTM and CDR2 is ANQGSEA. The CDR3 nucleotides are TGCAGCGTTGCGGTAGGGGGCAACTATGGCTACACCTTC. It encodes CSVAVGGNYGYTF. The full variable domain, rest sourced from reference TRBV29-1 and TRBJ1-2, is SAVISQKPSRDICQRGTSLTIQCQVDSQVTMMFWYRQQPGQSLTLIATANQGSEATYESGFVIDKFPISRPNLTFSTLTVSNMSPEDSSIYLCSVAVGGNYGYTFGSGTRLTVV.

The gene calls are TRBV10-3 and TRBJ2-3, with D perhaps matching TRBD1 or TRBD2 (6 bases each). Trimming cost V 6 bases and J 2 bases, with 12 bases left between them. This CDR3 has 14 amino acids. The V gene's germline CDR1 is ENHRY and CDR2 SYGVKD. The CDR3 nucleotides read TGTGCCATCAGGGGCGGGGACAACACAGATACGCAGTATTTT. This translates into CAIRGGDNTDTQYF.

This clonotype was detected ten times or more. This chain connects TRBV29-1 to TRBJ2-7, with 7 positions matching TRBD1. Per germline, CDR1 SQVTM and CDR2 ANQGSEA. The CDR3 totals 12 residues. V lost 6 bases, J lost 4 bases, and 6 bases stayed unmatched. CDR3 nucleotide sequence: TGCAGCGTCAGGGACAGCCCGTACGAGCAGTACTTC. Amino acid sequence: CSVRDSPYEQYF.

The V gene is TRBV28, the J gene TRBJ2-6, with 7 bases lining up with TRBD2. The CDR3 runs 15 residues. Unmatched junction bases numbered 3, after V lost 6 bases and J lost 1 base. In germline, CDR1 is MDHEN, CDR2 SYDVKM. Here the CDR3 reads CASRSAGSGANVLTF. The CDR3 DNA follows: TGTGCCAGCAGATCAGCGGGGTCTGGGGCCAACGTCCTGACTTTC. Filled out from reference TRBV28 and TRBJ2-6, the complete variable domain reads DVKVTQSSRYLVKRTGEKVFLECVQDMDHENMFWYRQDPGLGLRLIYFSYDVKMKEKGDIPEGYSVSREKKERFSLILESASTNQTSMYLCASRSAGSGANVLTFGAGSRLTVL.

This chain joins TRBV5-1 and TRBJ1-5; no clear D gene. Between the trimmed V and J ends, which lost 4 bases and 0 bases, there was a span of 11 bases. CDR3 size: 15 residues. CDR1 and CDR2 (germline): SGHRS, YFSETQ. The CDR3 coding sequence is TGCGCCAGCAGCCTGAATGCGGATAGCAATCAGCCCCAGCATTTT. It codes for CASSLNADSNQPQHF.

J is TRBJ1-2 and V is TRBV20-1, with D unclear. Germline V gene sequence: CDR1 DFQATT, CDR2 SNEGSKA (reference sequence). The CDR3 covers 14 residues. V shed 6 bases and J shed 3 bases, with 17 bases lying between them. The CDR3 DNA follows: TGCAGTGCCCAAGGACTTAATGGGGACTATGGCTACACCTTC. This sequence encodes CSAQGLNGDYGYTF.

V and J are TRBV20-1 and TRBJ2-6; a weak D match, TRBD1 (6 bases). The CDR3 covers 19 residues. The V gene lost 0 bases and the J gene lost 0 bases, with 18 bases spanning the gap. The germline CDR1 and CDR2 sequences are DFQATT and SNEGSKA (reference sequence). The CDR3 here is CSARDTNRALISGANVLTF. The CDR3, as DNA: TGCAGTGCTAGAGATACGAACAGGGCACTTATCTCTGGGGCCAACGTCCTGACTTTC.

This rearrangement joins TRBV7-6 to TRBJ2-6; weak D call: TRBD1 (6 bases). V dropped 1 base and J dropped 2 bases, with 12 bases sitting between them. CDR3 size: 17 residues. Germline V CDR1 and CDR2: SGHVS, FNYEAQ. CDR3 sequence reads: CASSLGTAAAGANVLTF. The CDR3 nucleotides are TGTGCCAGCAGCTTAGGGACAGCAGCTGCTGGGGCCAACGTCCTGACTTTC. Combining the CDR3 with reference TRBV7-6 and TRBJ2-6 gives the whole variable domain GAGVSQSPRYKVTKRGQDVALRCDPISGHVSLYWYRQALGQGPEFLTYFNYEAQQDKSGLPNDRFSAERPEGSISTLTIQRTEQRDSAMYRCASSLGTAAAGANVLTFGAGSRLTVL.

The chain recombines TRBV29-1 with TRBJ2-5; D remains unclear. CDR1 and CDR2 (germline): SQVTM, ANQGSEA. This CDR3 is built from 13 residues. V was trimmed by 1 base and J by 11 bases, leaving 17 bases between them. The CDR3 region has the DNA TGCAGCGTTGAAGTAGGGTTGACGGATGAGCAGTACTTC. Translation: CSVEVGLTDEQYF.

The V and J genes are TRBV7-2 and TRBJ2-1, with TRBD2 identical over 12 bases. The germline gives CDR1 SGHTA, CDR2 FQGNSA. The CDR3 loop spans 17 amino acids. The trim removed 4 bases at V and 0 bases at J, leaving 4 bases unmatched. CDR3 region: CASSSTSGSFSYNEQFF. The CDR3 bases are TGTGCCAGCAGCTCGACTAGCGGGAGCTTCTCCTACAATGAGCAGTTCTTC.

The chain joins TRBV3-1 to TRBJ2-3, with D tentatively TRBD2 (6 bases). V dropped 4 bases and J dropped 5 bases, with 19 bases sitting between them. Germline-derived CDR1 and CDR2 are LGHDT and YNNKEL (reference sequence). The CDR3 extends over 16 amino acids. The CDR3 protein is CASSPRTAGLGDTQYF. Here the CDR3 DNA reads TGTGCCAGCAGCCCCAGGACGGCGGGGCTGGGAGATACGCAGTATTTT.

This clonotype was seen a handful of times. CDR3 nucleotides: TGTGCCGTACGCCGGGACTCGACTTACGAGCAGTACTTC. Its translation: CAVRRDSTYEQYF. This rearrangement joins TRBV3-1 to TRBJ2-7; D might be TRBD2 (6 bases). The germline CDR1 and CDR2 sequences are LGHDT and YNNKEL (reference sequence). There are 13 residues in the CDR3. The V gene lost 11 bases and the J gene lost 4 bases, with 18 bases spanning the gap.

The chain joins TRBV5-1 to TRBJ1-4, with no clear D. V lost 1 base, J lost 0 bases, and 7 bases lay in between. Germline V gene sequence: CDR1 SGHRS, CDR2 YFSETQ. This CDR3 has 15 amino acids. CDR3 nucleotide sequence: TGCGCCAGCAGCTTGCAGAAAGCAACTAATGAAAAACTGTTTTTT. Amino acid sequence: CASSLQKATNEKLFF.

The gene calls are TRBV7-6 and TRBJ2-7; 9 bases are a match to TRBD1. V trimming: 5 bases; J trimming: 3 bases; junction bases outside the gene matches: 14. The CDR3 extends over 17 amino acids. The germline V gene encodes CDR1 SGHVS and CDR2 FNYEAQ. The CDR3 here is CASSNGQGLGVNYEQYF. CDR3 nucleotide sequence: TGTGCCAGCAGCAACGGACAGGGGTTAGGAGTGAACTACGAGCAGTACTTC.

This rearrangement joins TRBV5-1 to TRBJ2-1; D is possibly TRBD2 (6 bases). The CDR3 has 16 residues. Trimming pared 1 base from V and 4 bases from J, leaving 15 bases between. Germline loops: CDR1 SGHRS, CDR2 YFSETQ. The CDR3 spells CASSLSWTAGYNEQFF. The CDR3 bases are TGCGCCAGCAGCTTGAGTTGGACCGCGGGATACAATGAGCAGTTCTTC. Together with reference TRBV5-1 and TRBJ2-1, the CDR3 gives the full variable domain: KAGVTQTPRYLIKTRGQQVTLSCSPISGHRSVSWYQQTPGQGLQFLFEYFSETQRNKGNFPGRFSGRQFSNSRSEMNVSTLELGDSALYLCASSLSWTAGYNEQFFGPGTRLTVL.

The chain links TRBV6-2 or TRBV6-3 to TRBJ2-2; D gene ambiguous. This CDR3 is 14 amino acids long. Germline loops: CDR1 MNHEY, CDR2 SVGEGT. Trimming took 8 bases from V and 6 from J, leaving 16 bases between them. CDR3 nucleotide sequence: TGTGCCAGCTCTTTAGGAACACCTCCCGGGGAGCTGTTTTTT. This translates into CASSLGTPPGELFF.

V usage is TRBV13 and J usage is TRBJ2-3, with D unclear. V lost 6 bases and J lost 4, with 11 bases in between. Germline V CDR1 and CDR2: PRHDT, FYEKMQ (reference sequence). The CDR3 is made up of 13 amino acids. The CDR3 DNA sequence: TGTGCCAGCAGTCAAGTTCCCCCAGATACGCAGTATTTT. This encodes CASSQVPPDTQYF.

The V and J genes are TRBV6-2 or TRBV6-3 and TRBJ2-7, with D possibly matching TRBD1 (6 bases). V lost 7 bases and J lost 2, with 15 bases in between. The CDR3 consists of 14 residues. Germline values: CDR1 MNHEY, CDR2 SVGEGT. The CDR3 coding sequence is TGTGCCAGCATCCCCGACAGGCCAGCCTACGAGCAGTACTTC. It is translated as CASIPDRPAYEQYF.

This chain connects TRBV3-1 to TRBJ2-4; weak D call: TRBD2 (6 bases). Germline assignment: CDR1 LGHDT and CDR2 YNNKEL (reference sequence). This CDR3 is built from 14 residues. The germline V and J ends were trimmed by 1 base and 13 bases, with 17 bases remaining between them. For the CDR3, the DNA is TGTGCCAGCAGCCAAGCGGGAGTCCGGTTCCAGCAGTACTTC. This translates into CASSQAGVRFQQYF.

This clonotype occurred a few times. The V and J genes are TRBV5-1 and TRBJ2-1; TRBD2 agrees at 11 bases. V was pared by 6 bases and J by 0 bases, with 8 bases of the junction left unmatched. Germline CDR1 reads SGHRS; CDR2 reads YFSETQ. The CDR3 spans 17 residues. For the CDR3, the DNA is TGCGCCAGCACGGACATAGCGGGGGGGAGCTCCTACAATGAGCAGTTCTTC. Translated: CASTDIAGGSSYNEQFF.

The V gene is TRBV7-2, the J gene TRBJ2-1; TRBD2 matches 10 bases. V shed 4 bases, J shed 7 bases, and the junction held 7 bases outside the gene matches. Per the germline V gene, CDR1 is SGHTA and CDR2 is FQGNSA. This CDR3 is built from 15 residues. CDR3 coding DNA: TGTGCCAGCAGCTCCACTAGCGGGATGTTTAATGAGCAGTTCTTC. The encoded protein is CASSSTSGMFNEQFF.

In its sample, this clonotype was seen a few times. This chain connects TRBV5-1 to TRBJ1-1; 9 nucleotides line up with TRBD1. Looked up from germline, CDR1 is SGHRS and CDR2 is YFSETQ. The CDR3 extends over 13 amino acids. V lost 5 bases to trimming and J lost 1 base; unmatched junction nucleotides: 0. The chain's CDR3 is CASRGQGNTEAFF. The CDR3 DNA sequence: TGCGCCAGCAGGGGACAGGGGAACACTGAAGCTTTCTTT.

This clonotype was observed a single time. V usage is TRBV29-1 and J usage is TRBJ2-6; the match to TRBD1 covers 10 bases. Germline CDR1 reads SQVTM; CDR2 reads ANQGSEA. After removal of 6 bases from V and 1 base from J, the junction contained 3 bases not matched to a gene. The CDR3 totals 15 residues. CDR3 in amino acids: CSVGQGESGANVLTF. As DNA, the CDR3 is TGCAGCGTCGGACAGGGGGAGTCTGGGGCCAACGTCCTGACTTTC.

V usage is TRBV15 and J usage is TRBJ2-1, with 10 bases that match TRBD2. The DNA end lines up better with TRBJ2-7; the J call may be wrong. This CDR3 spans 16 amino acids. Germline lookup yields CDR1 LNHNV and CDR2 YYDKDF (reference sequence). The CDR3 sequence is CATSRDLAGVYNEQYF. The CDR3 DNA reads as TGTGCCACCAGCAGAGATCTAGCGGGAGTCTACAATGAGCAGTACTTC.

A few counts support this clonotype. This chain links TRBV9 with TRBJ2-1; D unresolved. Trimming left V 0 bases short and J 5 bases short, with 3 bases between. CDR1 and CDR2 (germline): SGDLS, YYNGEE. The CDR3 totals 12 residues. The CDR3 reads CASSVEDNEQFF. CDR3 coding DNA: TGTGCCAGCAGCGTAGAGGACAATGAGCAGTTCTTC.

The J gene is TRBJ2-5, the V gene TRBV20-1; D is possibly TRBD2 (6 bases). Germline V gene data show CDR1 as DFQATT and CDR2 as SNEGSKA (reference sequence). The CDR3 has 14 residues. The ends were cut back, 7 bases at V and 0 bases at J, with 15 bases in the middle. The CDR3 protein is CSGGVLVDQETQYF. In DNA, the CDR3 is TGCAGTGGCGGGGTGTTGGTGGACCAAGAGACCCAGTACTTC.

This clonotype came up a few times. The chain combines TRBV7-2 with TRBJ2-7, with D tentatively TRBD1 (6 bases). Trimming pared 3 bases from V and 1 base from J, leaving 10 bases between. This CDR3 spans 14 amino acids. CDR1 is SGHTA and CDR2 is FQGNSA in the germline V gene. The CDR3 protein is CASSFQGSSYEQYF. CDR3 nucleotide sequence: TGTGCCAGCAGCTTTCAGGGGTCTTCCTACGAGCAGTACTTC.

The V and J genes are TRBV20-1 and TRBJ2-1, with D maybe TRBD2 (5 bases). V lost 4 bases and J lost 0, with 10 bases in between. This CDR3 region has 14 residues. The V gene's germline CDR1 is DFQATT and CDR2 SNEGSKA (reference sequence). CDR3 nucleotides: TGCAGTGCTAAGCCTGGGAGCTCCTACAATGAGCAGTTCTTC. Its protein product is CSAKPGSSYNEQFF.

The chain couples TRBV19 to TRBJ1-6, with 12 bases that match TRBD1. V dropped 6 bases and J dropped 6; count of bases not matched to a gene: 3. Germline V gene data show CDR1 as LNHDA and CDR2 as SQIVND (reference sequence). The CDR3 covers 15 residues. CDR3 sequence (DNA): TGTGCCAGTAGGGGACAGGGGGCGAGTAATTCACCCCTCCACTTT. Translating it yields CASRGQGASNSPLHF.

The chain uses TRBV10-3 and TRBJ2-5; D might be TRBD1 (5 bases). Trimming removed 1 base from V and 1 base from J, with 10 bases in between. Germline values: CDR1 ENHRY, CDR2 SYGVKD. This CDR3 has 15 amino acids. The CDR3 bases are TGTGCCATCAGTGAGTTAGGGGTGGGCCAAGAGACCCAGTACTTC. Translated, it gives CAISELGVGQETQYF.

This clonotype was found a few times. This sequence joins TRBV2 and TRBJ2-5; 10 bases agree with TRBD2. The trim removed 5 bases at V and 5 bases at J, leaving 11 bases unmatched. This CDR3 spans 16 amino acids. CDR1 and CDR2 (germline): SNHLY, FYNNEI. CDR3 in amino acids: CASSPTSGFESETQYF. For the CDR3, the DNA is TGTGCCAGCAGTCCGACTAGCGGGTTTGAATCGGAGACCCAGTACTTC.